A selection of T cell receptor beta chains follows, all from one sample in a study of blood T cell repertoires in COVID-19. Assay: immunoSEQ multiplex PCR; the TCRdb copy retains only in-frame clones and omits some. The sample has 300,000 to 400,000 clones, roughly 91% seen once. Material for sequencing was PBMCs or T cells enriched from blood (not recorded which). Receptors originate from a woman aged 18-29 years who had recovered from COVID-19. CDR3s include the opening cysteine and the closing phenylalanine or tryptophan. Fields, in order: CDR3 protein, CDR3 DNA, clone size, D gene, J gene, V gene. A D gene is named only where the DNA matches it firmly. The listing skips clone size in some rows; elsewhere it reads once, few, many or a size class.

CASSIDPSGEDTEAFF,TGTGCCAGTAGTATAGATCCATCCGGGGAAGACACTGAAGCTTTCTTT,-,-,TRBJ1-1,TRBV19
CASSPSGGAYEQYF,TGTGCCAGCAGCCCTAGCGGGGGGGCCTACGAGCAGTACTTC,-,TRBD2,TRBJ2-7,TRBV11-2
CASSQDLGTGTGNTIYF,TGCGCCAGCAGCCAAGATCTTGGCACAGGGACTGGAAACACCATATATTTT,-,-,TRBJ1-3,TRBV4-3
CASSPRLAGGPGETQYF,TGTGCCAGCAGTCCTCGACTAGCGGGGGGGCCGGGGGAGACCCAGTACTTC,-,TRBD2,TRBJ2-5,TRBV2
CASSPHVREGGYTF,TGTGCCAGCAGCCCCCACGTCAGGGAAGGAGGCTACACCTTC,once,-,TRBJ1-2,TRBV7-9
CAISAETLKSYTF,TGTGCCATCAGTGCGGAGACTCTCAAGTCCTACACCTTC,-,-,TRBJ1-2,TRBV10-3
CASSESRDTQYF,TGCGCCAGCAGTGAGTCGAGAGATACGCAGTATTTT,-,-,TRBJ2-3,TRBV10-1
CASRDTGAGQPQHF,TGTGCCAGCAGGGACACAGGGGCTGGTCAGCCCCAGCATTTT,-,TRBD1,TRBJ1-5,TRBV2
CASSSHLHSTGGRGYTF,TGTGCCAGCAGTTCCCACCTCCATTCCACCGGGGGTAGGGGCTACACCTTC,-,-,TRBJ1-2,TRBV28
CASSAGRQGAYEQYF,TGTGCCAGCAGCGCTGGTCGGCAGGGGGCGTACGAGCAGTACTTC,-,TRBD1,TRBJ2-7,TRBV5-6
CASSYRTDTYEQYF,TGTGCCAGCAGTTATAGGACTGATACCTACGAGCAGTACTTC,-,-,TRBJ2-7,TRBV6-5
CAGRGDISYEQYF,TGTGCCGGGCGAGGGGACATCTCCTACGAGCAGTACTTC,-,-,TRBJ2-7,TRBV6-5
CASRDRNTEAFF,TGTGCCAGCCGGGACAGGAACACTGAAGCTTTCTTT,-,TRBD1,TRBJ1-1,TRBV30
CASRPGDRYEKLFF,TGTGCCAGCAGACCGGGGGACCGCTATGAAAAACTGTTTTTT,-,-,TRBJ1-4,TRBV6-5
CASSLVPQGAGTGELFF,TGCGCCAGCAGCTTGGTACCCCAGGGGGCAGGCACCGGGGAGCTGTTTTTT,-,TRBD1,TRBJ2-2,TRBV5-1
CASSPDRDRGYEQYF,TGTGCCAGCAGTCCTGACCGGGACAGAGGCTACGAGCAGTACTTC,-,TRBD1,TRBJ2-7,TRBV27
CAISESRQTAYGYTF,TGTGCCATCAGTGAGTCCCGACAGACAGCCTATGGCTACACCTTC,once,-,TRBJ1-2,TRBV10-3
CASSNGGLVGNTIYF,TGTGCCAGCAGCAATGGGGGGTTAGTAGGAAACACCATATATTTT,-,-,TRBJ1-3,TRBV9
CASSEQGGGGTEAFF,TGTGCCAGCAGCGAACAGGGGGGCGGTGGCACTGAAGCTTTCTTT,-,TRBD1,TRBJ1-1,TRBV9
CASSPNSGGVTDTQYF,TGCGCCAGCAGCCCAAACAGCGGGGGGGTCACAGATACGCAGTATTTT,-,TRBD2,TRBJ2-3,TRBV5-1
CSVGHTAYEQYF,TGCAGCGTCGGACACACCGCATACGAGCAGTACTTC,-,-,TRBJ2-7,TRBV29-1
CASSTGDYGYTF,TGTGCCAGCAGTACAGGGGACTATGGCTACACCTTC,few,TRBD1,TRBJ1-2,TRBV6-2/TRBV6-3
CASRQGSTEAFF,TGTGCCAGCAGACAGGGTAGCACTGAAGCTTTCTTT,-,-,TRBJ1-1,TRBV2
CASSMGGRDTQYF,TGCGCCAGCAGCATGGGGGGGCGAGATACGCAGTATTTT,-,-,TRBJ2-3,TRBV5-1
CASSLDQNGYTF,TGTGCCAGCAGTTTAGACCAGAATGGCTACACCTTC,-,-,TRBJ1-2,TRBV12-3/TRBV12-4
CASSPGFGYTF,TGTGCCAGCAGTCCAGGGTTTGGCTACACCTTC,-,-,TRBJ1-2,TRBV6-5
CASSAGAGNTIYF,TGCGCCAGCAGCGCAGGGGCTGGAAACACCATATATTTT,few,-,TRBJ1-3,TRBV5-1
CASSKDSPTTQGYEQYF,TGTGCCAGCAGCAAAGATTCGCCGACTACGCAAGGGTACGAGCAGTACTTC,few,-,TRBJ2-7,TRBV21-1
CACRDRRNTEAFF,TGTGCCTGCCGGGACAGGAGGAACACTGAAGCTTTCTTT,once,TRBD1,TRBJ1-1,TRBV19
CASSLLAGDTGELFF,TGTGCCAGCAGCTTACTAGCGGGGGACACCGGGGAGCTGTTTTTT,-,TRBD2,TRBJ2-2,TRBV7-3
CASSLEGVRGYTF,TGCGCCAGCAGCTTGGAGGGGGTAAGAGGCTACACCTTC,-,-,TRBJ1-2,TRBV5-1
CASSLGLSYEQYF,TGTGCCAGCAGTTTAGGCCTTTCCTACGAGCAGTACTTC,-,-,TRBJ2-7,TRBV27
CSEERGQTQYF,TGCAGTGAGGAAAGAGGCCAGACGCAGTATTTT,-,-,TRBJ2-3,TRBV20-1
CASSPGQVSSYEQYF,TGTGCCAGCAGCCCCGGACAGGTTTCCTCCTACGAGCAGTACTTC,-,TRBD1,TRBJ2-7,TRBV7-9
CASRPGHFSGNTIYF,TGTGCCAGCAGGCCTGGACATTTCTCTGGAAACACCATATATTTT,-,-,TRBJ1-3,TRBV6-5
CASSVDGQGGAFF,TGTGCCAGCAGCGTGGATGGACAGGGCGGCGCTTTCTTT,-,TRBD1,TRBJ1-1,TRBV9
CASRTGFGTGELFF,TGTGCCAGCAGGACAGGGTTCGGCACCGGGGAGCTGTTTTTT,-,TRBD1,TRBJ2-2,TRBV25-1
CASGDRGYEQYF,TGCGCCAGCGGGGACAGGGGCTACGAGCAGTACTTC,-,TRBD1,TRBJ2-7,TRBV10-2
CASSFLVPSTQETQYF,TGTGCCAGCAGTTTTTTAGTCCCCTCTACCCAAGAGACCCAGTACTTC,few,-,TRBJ2-5,TRBV27